This entry features one T cell receptor (beta chain) sequence. What it binds is unknown. Making use of molecular barcodes, quantitative 5'-RACE generated TCR beta libraries. Each CDR3 protein is one row after TCRdb ran MiXCR on the 5' RACE reads. The data show around 180,000 distinct CDR3 sequences, 10% to 15% seen once. The data were taken from a study of CD8 T cells in ankylosing spondylitis. The CDR3 totals 11 residues. The V and J ends lost 7 bases and 5 bases respectively, with 11 bases between them. Germline V gene sequence: CDR1 DFQATT, CDR2 SNEGSKA (reference sequence). Broader study findings: Researchers reportedly found disease-linked clones significantly enriched in matched ankylosing spondylitis synovial fluid. In ankylosing spondylitis blood, a motif of seven to nine highly homologous TCR beta variants appeared characteristic. A number of the motif variants had already been described in reactive arthritis synovial fluid and blood.

The chain has TRBV20-1 and TRBJ2-5; a weak D match, TRBD2 (5 bases). Sequenced sample: blood, either unsorted or a sorted T cell fraction (not recorded which). This receptor was obtained from a female donor with ankylosing spondylitis or in good health (not recorded which). The CDR3 DNA sequence: TGCAGTGGAGGGCCGTCGGAGACCCAGTACTTC. Translation gives CSGGPSETQYF.